This passage covers 19 T cell receptor beta chains from one sample sequenced in a study of shared clonotypes between healthy human individuals. Method: immunoSEQ multiplex PCR; TCRdb's copy keeps in-frame clones and lacks some. The sample records hundreds of thousands of clones, around 80% being singletons. The sequencing sample was made of PBMCs. The receptors were gathered from a middle-aged woman in good health. Some clones in this sample may be carry-over from other donors' samples.

The chain links TRBV5-1 to TRBJ1-2, with TRBD1 identical over 9 bases. The CDR3 has 14 amino acids. Per the germline V gene, CDR1 is SGHRS and CDR2 is YFSETQ. The trim removed 4 bases at V and 5 bases at J, leaving 6 bases unmatched. CDR3: CASSGLGQGYGYTF. The CDR3 DNA reads TGCGCCAGCAGCGGACTCGGACAGGGGTATGGCTACACCTTC.

The V call is TRBV7-6, the J call TRBJ2-7, with TRBD1 as a possible D gene (6 bases). This CDR3 has 14 amino acids. Germline values: CDR1 SGHVS, CDR2 FNYEAQ. V was clipped by 5 bases and J by 3 bases, with 14 bases between them. The CDR3: CASSPIQGDYEQYF. CDR3 coding DNA: TGTGCCAGCAGCCCTATACAGGGAGACTACGAGCAGTACTTC.

The chain uses TRBV6-6 and TRBJ1-5, with D possibly TRBD1 on 5 matching bases. The CDR3 covers 13 residues. V dropped 8 bases and J dropped 2 bases, with 10 bases sitting between them. The germline V gene has CDR1 MNHNY and CDR2 SVGAGI (reference sequence). The DNA for the CDR3 is TGTGCCAGCTCATCACAGGGCAATCAGCCCCAGCATTTT. It codes for CASSSQGNQPQHF.

This sequence joins TRBV6-4 and TRBJ2-2, with D hard to call. The V gene lost 3 bases and the J gene lost 5 bases, with 10 bases spanning the gap. CDR3 length equals 14 residues. The germline CDR1 and CDR2 sequences are MRHNA and SNTAGT. For the CDR3, the DNA is TGTGCCAGCAGTGAGAGCAGCGAGACCGGGGAGCTGTTTTTT. This sequence encodes CASSESSETGELFF.

CDR3 sequence (DNA): TGTGCCACATCCCGTGCGGGGCTAGCGGGCAGCACAGATACGCAGTATTTT. Protein product: CATSRAGLAGSTDTQYF. The chain employs TRBV19 and TRBJ2-3; 8 bases are a match to TRBD2. V lost 10 bases to trimming and J lost 0 bases; unmatched junction nucleotides: 15. Germline CDR1 and CDR2: LNHDA and SQIVND (reference sequence). The CDR3 extends over 17 amino acids.

The chain joins TRBV19 to TRBJ2-1, with D tentatively TRBD1 or TRBD2 (5 bases each). V was pared by 1 base and J by 2 bases, with 6 bases between. Germline CDR1 LNHDA, CDR2 SQIVND (reference sequence). The CDR3 sequence is 14 residues long. The CDR3 here is CASSIAGPYNEQFF. CDR3 sequence (DNA): TGTGCCAGTAGTATAGCGGGACCCTACAATGAGCAGTTCTTC.

Here the CDR3 DNA reads TGTGCCAGCAGTGCTAGTCCCCACAATGAGCAGTTCTTC. It is translated as CASSASPHNEQFF. The chain couples TRBV2 to TRBJ2-1; D remains ambiguous. Trimming stripped 4 bases from V and 5 bases from J, with 9 bases between. The CDR3 consists of 13 residues. The germline V gene has CDR1 SNHLY and CDR2 FYNNEI.

This clone was detected once. The V gene is TRBV27, the J gene TRBJ1-2; the D gene is possibly TRBD1 (5 bases). Trimming cost V 5 bases and J 2 bases, with 9 bases left between them. The CDR3 consists of 13 residues. CDR1 is MNHEY, CDR2 SMNVEV, per germline (reference sequence). CDR3 loop: CASSQGFNYGYTF. CDR3 DNA sequence: TGTGCCAGCAGTCAGGGTTTCAACTATGGCTACACCTTC.

The V and J genes are TRBV9 and TRBJ2-1; D is ambiguous. Germline V lookup: CDR1 SGDLS, CDR2 YYNGEE. V lost 0 bases and J 6 bases, leaving 7 bases between the germline ends. The CDR3 spans 13 residues. The CDR3 sequence: CASSVAPPNEQFF. DNA for the CDR3: TGTGCCAGCAGCGTAGCCCCCCCCAATGAGCAGTTCTTC.

V gene TRBV5-6 combines with J gene TRBJ1-6, with D maybe TRBD1 (6 bases). CDR3 length: 13 residues. CDR1 and CDR2 (germline): SGHDT, YYEEEE. Trimming took off 4 bases at V and 10 bases at J, with 12 bases between the two ends. CDR3: CASSHSGASPLHF. CDR3 DNA: TGTGCCAGCAGCCACTCAGGGGCCTCACCCCTCCACTTT.

The genes are TRBV27 and TRBJ2-7; 8 nucleotides agree with TRBD1. V shed 5 bases and J 6 bases; nucleotides not matched to a gene: 12. The CDR3 sequence is 15 residues long. In germline, CDR1 is MNHEY, CDR2 SMNVEV (reference sequence). The CDR3 nucleotides read TGTGCCAGCAGTCCCCCCGGGACAGGTCGGGGCGAGCAGTACTTC. It encodes CASSPPGTGRGEQYF.

The V and J genes are TRBV6-6 and TRBJ2-5; no clear D gene. Judging by the DNA end, TRBJ2-7 fits better; the J call may be wrong. Germline V gene data show CDR1 as MNHNY and CDR2 as SVGAGI (reference sequence). The CDR3 runs 14 residues. CDR3 nucleotide sequence: TGTGCCAGCAGGGTATCGACTGCGACCTACGAGCAGTACTTC. It is translated as CASRVSTATYEQYF.

The sample holds many counts of this clone. The same CDR3 can be traced to other DNA sequences in this sample. The V and J genes are TRBV29-1 and TRBJ2-3; D is unclear. In germline, CDR1 is SQVTM, CDR2 ANQGSEA. Trimming left V 3 bases short and J 6 bases short, with 13 bases between. The CDR3 covers 13 residues. CDR3 protein: CSVELPTEDTQYF. CDR3 coding DNA: TGCAGCGTTGAGCTGCCCACGGAGGATACGCAGTATTTT.

The chain recombines TRBV18 with TRBJ1-5; D ambiguous. The CDR3 is 14 amino acids. Germline values: CDR1 KGHSH, CDR2 LQKENI. V lost 4 bases and J lost 4, with 11 bases in between. The chain's CDR3 is CASSQGYLNQPQHF. The CDR3 bases are TGTGCCAGCTCACAGGGTTACTTGAATCAGCCCCAGCATTTT.

Concerning this clone itself: A read error may be the cause here, since a much bigger clone is one base away. V and J are TRBV9 and TRBJ2-7, with TRBD1 matching over 7 bases. There are 15 residues in the CDR3. The V gene's germline CDR1 is SGDLS and CDR2 YYNGEE. The CDR3 region is CTSSPTRDSPYEQYF. The CDR3 bases are TGTACCAGCAGCCCCACACGGGACAGTCCCTACGAGCAGTACTTC.

The sample holds a few counts of this clone. The rearrangement joins TRBV2 to TRBJ1-1; D is possibly TRBD1 (6 bases). Germline loops: CDR1 SNHLY, CDR2 FYNNEI. The V and J ends lost 7 bases and 6 bases respectively, with 12 bases between them. This CDR3 contains 12 residues. CDR3 nucleotides: TGTGCCAGCAACAGGGAACCGCCTGAAGCTTTCTTT. Its translation is CASNREPPEAFF.

V is TRBV19 and J is TRBJ2-7; possibly TRBD1 or TRBD2 for D (6 bases each). Germline-derived CDR1 and CDR2 are LNHDA and SQIVND (reference sequence). The ends were cut back, 2 bases at V and 5 bases at J, with 16 bases in the middle. The CDR3 extends over 15 amino acids. The CDR3 reads CASSIIGGAGNEQYF. CDR3 in DNA: TGTGCCAGTAGTATAATTGGGGGCGCGGGAAACGAGCAGTACTTC.

The chain couples TRBV5-1 to TRBJ1-1; weak D call: TRBD1 (6 bases). V was pared by 5 bases and J by 4 bases, with 18 bases between. Germline V CDR1 and CDR2: SGHRS, YFSETQ. This CDR3 is 15 amino acids long. CDR3 region: CASRVGGAGFTEAFF. CDR3 nucleotide sequence: TGCGCCAGCAGGGTTGGGGGCGCGGGTTTCACTGAAGCTTTCTTT.

This clone appeared a single time. CDR3 sequence: CASSFGTGFSANYGYTF. The CDR3 DNA reads TGTGCCAGCAGTTTTGGAACAGGGTTTAGTGCTAACTATGGCTACACCTTC. V and J are TRBV28 and TRBJ1-2, with D maybe TRBD1 (6 bases). The CDR3 extends over 17 amino acids. Germline V CDR1 and CDR2: MDHEN, SYDVKM. V shed 3 bases and J shed 0 bases, with 17 bases lying between them.